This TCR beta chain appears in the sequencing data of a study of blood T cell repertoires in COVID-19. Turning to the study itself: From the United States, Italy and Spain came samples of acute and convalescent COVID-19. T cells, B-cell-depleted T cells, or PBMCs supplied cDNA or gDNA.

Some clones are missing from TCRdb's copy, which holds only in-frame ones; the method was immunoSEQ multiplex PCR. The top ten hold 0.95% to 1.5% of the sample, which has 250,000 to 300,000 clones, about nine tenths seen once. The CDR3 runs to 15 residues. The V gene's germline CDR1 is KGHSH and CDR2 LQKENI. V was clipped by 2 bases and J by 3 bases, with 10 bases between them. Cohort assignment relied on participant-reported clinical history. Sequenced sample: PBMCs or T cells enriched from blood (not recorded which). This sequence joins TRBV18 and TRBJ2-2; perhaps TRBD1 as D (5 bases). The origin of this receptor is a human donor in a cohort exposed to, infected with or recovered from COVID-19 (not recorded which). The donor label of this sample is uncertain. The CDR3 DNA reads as TGTGCCAGCTCACCAAAAGGGGCGGACACCGGGGAGCTGTTTTTT. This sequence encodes CASSPKGADTGELFF.